A selection of T cell receptor beta chains follows, all from one sample in a study of cytomegalovirus exposure and HLA in healthy donors. Generated by immunoSEQ multiplex PCR, the TCRdb table keeps only in-frame clones and is missing some. The sample consists of about 190,000 clones, over 60% of them appearing once. Sequencing input: PBMCs. The source of these receptors is a man aged 30 to 45 in good health and CMV-seropositive. Both conserved end residues are part of each CDR3. A D gene is named only where the DNA matches it firmly. Not every row has a clone size; where given, it reads once, few, many or a size class.

size	V	D	J	DNA	CDR3
-	TRBV20-1	-	TRBJ1-1	TGCAGTGCTAGAGGGGCCACTGAAGCTTTCTTT	CSARGATEAFF
-	TRBV21-1	-	TRBJ2-5	TGTGCCAGCAGCAAAGCCGACCCCGCTAGGACAGGGGACCAAGAGACCCAGTACTTC	CASSKADPARTGDQETQYF
-	TRBV9	TRBD2	TRBJ2-1	TGTGCCAGCAGCGTAGGGTCGACTAGCGGGTACAATGAGCAGTTCTTC	CASSVGSTSGYNEQFF
-	TRBV6-5	-	TRBJ2-1	TGTGCCAGCAGTTACTCACTAAATGAGCAGTTCTTC	CASSYSLNEQFF
-	TRBV7-3	-	TRBJ2-6	TGTGCCAGCAGCCCTCCTGGGGCCAACGTCCTGACTTTC	CASSPPGANVLTF
-	TRBV6-1	-	TRBJ2-5	TGTGCCAGCAGTGAGGGGCGGGGGCCTTACCAAGAGACCCAGTACTTC	CASSEGRGPYQETQYF
once	TRBV30	-	TRBJ1-2	TGTGCCTGGAGTGTACAAGGGGGTGATGGGGGCTACACCTTC	CAWSVQGGDGGYTF
-	TRBV9	-	TRBJ1-4	TGTGCCAGCAGCGTAGCCACAGGTTCTGAAAAACTGTTTTTT	CASSVATGSEKLFF
-	TRBV7-9	TRBD1	TRBJ2-7	TGTGCCAGCACGTGGGACAGGGGAAACCACGAGCAGTACTTC	CASTWDRGNHEQYF
-	TRBV30	-	TRBJ1-5	TGTGCCTGGAGTGCCCTGGGGACTGGGGATCAGCCCCAGCATTTT	CAWSALGTGDQPQHF
few	TRBV18	TRBD1	TRBJ2-2	TGTGCCAGCTCACCTCGGGACAGCAACACCGGGGAGCTGTTTTTT	CASSPRDSNTGELFF
-	TRBV19	TRBD2	TRBJ2-5	TGTGCCAGTAGTATGGGGGGGTCTAGAGAGACCCAGTACTTC	CASSMGGSRETQYF
-	TRBV4-3	-	TRBJ2-1	TGCGCCAGCAGCCCAATCGGCGGGGCCTACAATGAGCAGTTCTTC	CASSPIGGAYNEQFF
-	TRBV6-5	TRBD1	TRBJ1-2	TGTGCCAGCAGTTTGGACAGGAGCTATGGCTACACCTTC	CASSLDRSYGYTF
-	TRBV6-6	-	TRBJ1-4	TGTGCCAGCAGTTCCTTTAATGAAAAACTGTTTTTT	CASSSFNEKLFF
-	TRBV4-2	-	TRBJ1-2	TGTGCCAGCAGCCAAAAAGACCGGGACTCTTTCTATGGCTACACCTTC	CASSQKDRDSFYGYTF
-	TRBV27	TRBD2	TRBJ2-1	TGTGCCAGCATACGATATCGGGAGGGTTTCGTGTACAATGAGCAGTTCTTC	CASIRYREGFVYNEQFF
-	TRBV12-1	-	TRBJ2-3	TGTGCCAGCAGCTTTGCGCGTCGCTCCGCGGCAGGGGATACGCAGTATTTT	CASSFARRSAAGDTQYF
-	TRBV7-2	-	TRBJ2-7	TGTGCCAGCAGCAAATTGCCGGGACAACTTTACGAGCAGTACTTC	CASSKLPGQLYEQYF
-	TRBV28	TRBD2	TRBJ2-5	TGTGCCAGCAGTTTAGCCCCCGGGGGGAGTGGAGAGACCCAGTACTTC	CASSLAPGGSGETQYF
-	TRBV7-2	TRBD2	TRBJ2-3	TGTGCCAGCAGCTTGCGAGCGGGAGGGCAAGGGCGTACGCAGTATTTT	CASSLRAGGQGRTQYF
-	TRBV10-2	-	TRBJ2-3	TGCGCCAGCATGGGCGCGACGGGAGTGTCGACAGATACGCAGTATTTT	CASMGATGVSTDTQYF
-	TRBV19	-	TRBJ1-2	TGTGCCAGTAGTATTCTCCTCACGGGCCAGGGCTCTAACTATGGCTACACCTTC	CASSILLTGQGSNYGYTF
few	TRBV10-3	TRBD1	TRBJ1-1	TGTGCCATCAGGACAGGGCCGAACACTGAAGCTTTCTTT	CAIRTGPNTEAFF
-	TRBV7-2	-	TRBJ2-3	TGTGCCAGCAGCTTAACTTTCGGGACTGGCACAGATACGCAGTATTTT	CASSLTFGTGTDTQYF
-	TRBV4-2	TRBD1	TRBJ1-2	TGTGCCAGCAGCCAAGAACAGGGGGCCGGCTATGGCTACACCTTC	CASSQEQGAGYGYTF
few	TRBV6-5	-	TRBJ2-3	TGTGCCAGCAGTTTTGGGGGCGCAGGAGATACGCAGTATTTT	CASSFGGAGDTQYF
-	TRBV18	TRBD2	TRBJ2-5	TGTGCCAGCTCCCGGGGGGGGAACCAAGAGACCCAGTACTTC	CASSRGGNQETQYF
-	TRBV29-1	-	TRBJ2-6	TGCAGCGTTCCCCGCTCTGGGGCCAACGTCCTGACTTTC	CSVPRSGANVLTF
-	TRBV7-9	TRBD1	TRBJ1-1	TGTGCCAGCAGCCGACAGGGGGCGGACACTGAAGCTTTCTTT	CASSRQGADTEAFF
few	TRBV29-1	-	TRBJ2-3	TGCAGCGTTGAAGTCCTAGGGGGAGATACGCAGTATTTT	CSVEVLGGDTQYF
-	TRBV2	TRBD1	TRBJ1-5	TGTGCCAGCAGTGGACAGGGGAGCTTGAATCAGCCCCAGCATTTT	CASSGQGSLNQPQHF
-	TRBV6-5	TRBD1	TRBJ1-6	TGTGCCAGCAGTTACGACGGACAGGGATGGTCACCCCTCCACTTT	CASSYDGQGWSPLHF
-	TRBV19	-	TRBJ1-2	TGTGCCAGTAGTCCCCGGTCCTATGGCTACACCTTC	CASSPRSYGYTF
-	TRBV19	-	TRBJ1-5	TGTGCCAGTAGTATAGTACTAATGGGTGTGTCCCAGCATTTT	CASSIVLMGVSQHF
-	TRBV28	TRBD2	TRBJ2-7	TGTGCCAGCAGTTTCGGGACTAGCGTGGTCGAGCAGTACTTC	CASSFGTSVVEQYF
-	TRBV10-3	-	TRBJ1-3	TGTGCCATCGGGCAAAACCTTTTCTCTGGAAACACCATATATTTT	CAIGQNLFSGNTIYF
-	TRBV29-1	TRBD2	TRBJ2-5	TGCAGCGTAGGGACTAGCGGGGAGACCCAGTACTTC	CSVGTSGETQYF
-	TRBV7-8	-	TRBJ2-1	TGTGCCAGCAGCTTAGTGGCCCCCAATGAGCAGTTCTTC	CASSLVAPNEQFF
-	TRBV30	-	TRBJ2-4	TGTGCCTGGGGGAGGGGGGGCACGGCCAAAAACATTCAGTACTTC	CAWGRGGTAKNIQYF
-	TRBV5-4	-	TRBJ2-5	TGTGCCAGCAGCTTGGGAACTGGAGGGACCCAGTACTTC	CASSLGTGGTQYF
few	TRBV4-2	TRBD2	TRBJ2-2	TGTGCCAGCAGCCAAGGACTAGCGGTGAACACCGGGGAGCTGTTTTTT	CASSQGLAVNTGELFF
-	TRBV7-9	-	TRBJ1-1	TGTTCCAGCAGCCCGTGGTCATGGCTGAACACTGAAGCTTTCTTT	CSSSPWSWLNTEAFF
-	TRBV10-3	-	TRBJ2-7	TGTGCCATCAAAACAGGGAGGGGGGAGGACTACGAGCAGTACTTC	CAIKTGRGEDYEQYF
-	TRBV7-9	TRBD1	TRBJ1-2	TGTTCCAGCAGCACCTCGGACGGGACAGGGGACTATGGCTACACCTTC	CSSSTSDGTGDYGYTF
-	TRBV7-2	-	TRBJ2-3	TGTGCCAGCAGTTTAGGACCCGACAGCTCAGATACGCAGTATTTT	CASSLGPDSSDTQYF
few	TRBV28	TRBD1	TRBJ2-1	TGTGCCAGCAGTTCCCCCGAGGGGGCGATGACCTCCTACAATGAGCAGTTCTTC	CASSSPEGAMTSYNEQFF
-	TRBV6-6	-	TRBJ2-7	TGTGCCACCCGGATTGAAGCGATCGAGCAGTACTTC	CATRIEAIEQYF
-	TRBV7-9	-	TRBJ2-7	TGTTCCAGCAGCTTAGCGCTCGCAGATCAGTACTTC	CSSSLALADQYF
-	TRBV2	TRBD1	TRBJ2-7	TGTGCCAGCAGGTCAGGGGGCTACGAGCAGTACTTC	CASRSGGYEQYF
-	TRBV28	-	TRBJ2-3	TGTGCCAGCAGTTCCCCGGGTTCTAGCACAGATACGCAGTATTTT	CASSSPGSSTDTQYF
-	TRBV27	-	TRBJ2-2	TGTGCCAGCAGTTCATATAGCGGCGGGGAGCTGTTTTTT	CASSSYSGGELFF
-	TRBV10-1	-	TRBJ1-4	TGCGCCAGGCTTTCGGGCCAAATAGGGGCTACTAATGAAAAACTGTTTTTT	CARLSGQIGATNEKLFF
-	TRBV27	TRBD1	TRBJ2-7	TGTGCCAGCAGTTTATCCGGGACAGGTCTCGAGCAGTACTTC	CASSLSGTGLEQYF
-	TRBV10-3	-	TRBJ2-2	TGTGCCATCAGTGAGACTTCGGACACCGGGGAGCTGTTTTTT	CAISETSDTGELFF
-	TRBV4-3	TRBD1	TRBJ2-1	TGCGCCAGCAGCCCGGGACAGGGGGCGTTCTATGAGCAGTTCTTC	CASSPGQGAFYEQFF
-	TRBV21-1	-	TRBJ2-5	TGTGCCAGCAGCAAATGGAGGGCTAGCGGGAGAGGGAGCCAAGAGACCCAGTACTTC	CASSKWRASGRGSQETQYF